The present TCR beta chain was sequenced within a study of T cells in Graves' hyperthyroidism and ophthalmopathy. TCR beta CDR3 regions were amplified from RNA. With the HTBI primer set, the TCR CDR3 went through a first round of RT-PCR. TCRdb used MiXCR to reprocess the multiplex PCR reads, holding one entry per CDR3 protein. In the table there are about 600,000 distinct CDR3 sequences, roughly 14% of which are singletons. There are 14 residues in the CDR3. Germline V gives CDR1 SGHVS, CDR2 FQNEAQ. With V trimmed by 1 base and J by 13 bases, 9 bases remained unmatched. This chain uses TRBV7-8 with TRBJ2-5; the match to TRBD2 covers 10 bases. The source of this sequence is a woman between 45 and 65 years old with Graves' ophthalmopathy. The sample comprised blood. The CDR3 loop reads CASSLGLAGEIRYF. For the CDR3, the DNA is TGTGCCAGCAGCTTAGGCCTAGCGGGGGAGATCCGGTACTTC.